Listed here are 29 T cell receptor beta chains from one sample, sequenced in a study of blood T cell repertoires in COVID-19. Sequencing used immunoSEQ multiplex PCR; TCRdb keeps in-frame clones, though not all of them. This sample has approximately 72,000 clones, with roughly 86% found just once. Sequencing was carried out using peripheral blood. These TCRs come from a man in his 60s with acute or convalescent COVID-19.

V gene TRBV27 combines with J gene TRBJ1-2; tentatively, D is TRBD1 (5 bases). Germline V gives CDR1 MNHEY, CDR2 SMNVEV (reference sequence). V lost 3 bases, J lost 8 bases, and 28 bases lay in between. The CDR3 sequence is 18 residues long. The CDR3 is CASSFLSGPGARRGGYTF. In nucleotides, the CDR3 is TGTGCCAGCAGTTTCCTTTCGGGACCCGGGGCCCGGAGGGGAGGCTACACCTTC.

On this clone itself: At one end, the junction sequence differs from germline, possibly due to a read error. The CDR3 loop is CASSLAVAGVLIIIQYF. The CDR3 DNA follows: TGTGCTAGCAGCTTAGCGGTAGCGGGGGTCCTAATTATCATTCAGTACTTC. The rearrangement joins TRBV7-7 to TRBJ2-4, with 9 bases lining up with TRBD2. CDR1 SSHAT and CDR2 FNYEAQ come from the germline V gene (reference sequence). CDR3 size: 17 residues.

The chain carries TRBV5-1 and TRBJ2-4; D is undetermined. The V end was cut by 3 bases, the J end by 0 bases, with 16 bases between. This CDR3 has 17 amino acids. Germline V lookup: CDR1 SGHRS, CDR2 YFSETQ. Here the CDR3 reads CASSSATERLAKNIQYF. For the CDR3, the DNA is TGCGCCAGCAGCTCGGCTACGGAGAGACTAGCCAAAAACATTCAGTACTTC.

The J gene is TRBJ2-5, the V gene TRBV18, with D maybe TRBD1 (5 bases). The CDR3 sequence is 12 residues long. CDR1 is KGHSH, CDR2 LQKENI, per germline. With 3 bases removed from V and 3 bases from J, the gap between germline ends came to 5 bases. The DNA of the CDR3 is TGTGCCAGCTCACCCAGGGAAGAGACCCAGTACTTC. Translated: CASSPREETQYF.

The chain joins TRBV27 to TRBJ1-5, with D possibly TRBD1 on 5 matching bases. Per the germline V gene, CDR1 is MNHEY and CDR2 is SMNVEV (reference sequence). CDR3 size: 14 residues. V was cut by 2 bases and J by 7 bases, with 12 bases left in between. In DNA form, the CDR3 reads TGTGCCAGCAGTTTAACGGGCAGGGCCCAGCCCCAGCATTTT. It codes for CASSLTGRAQPQHF.

This clone has only one observation. In DNA form, the CDR3 reads TGCGCCAGCAGCACTCGCGATAACCAGGGGGGAAGGGATACGCAGTATTTT. This codes for CASSTRDNQGGRDTQYF. This sequence joins TRBV4-1 and TRBJ2-3, with D maybe TRBD1 (7 bases). Germline V gives CDR1 MGHRA, CDR2 YSYEKL. V dropped 5 bases and J dropped 6 bases, with 24 bases sitting between them. The CDR3 is made up of 17 amino acids.

The chain carries TRBV7-3 and TRBJ1-1; 12 positions match TRBD1. CDR1 SGHTA and CDR2 FQGTGA come from the germline V gene. With V trimmed by 5 bases and J by 10 bases, 11 bases remained unmatched. This CDR3 has 15 amino acids. CDR3 coding DNA: TGTGCCAGCAGCCCTACCCCGGGACAGGGGGCTGCAGCTTTCTTT. Its translation: CASSPTPGQGAAAFF.

The J gene is TRBJ2-1, the V gene TRBV29-1; 8 nucleotides agree with TRBD2. The CDR3 has 14 amino acids. CDR1 and CDR2 (germline): SQVTM, ANQGSEA. The junction had 11 bases not matched to a gene; V was cut back by 6 bases and J by 7 bases. This CDR3 reads CSVVTGTRLNEQFF. DNA of the CDR3: TGCAGCGTAGTTACCGGGACTAGGCTAAATGAGCAGTTCTTC.

V is TRBV18 and J is TRBJ1-5; 7 bases map to TRBD1. The germline V gene has CDR1 KGHSH and CDR2 LQKENI. The length of the CDR3 is 15 residues. V dropped 4 bases and J dropped 0; count of bases not matched to a gene: 3. The CDR3 nucleotides read TGTGCCAGCTCACTTACAGGGGTTAGCAATCAGCCCCAGCATTTT. It specifies CASSLTGVSNQPQHF.

This chain links TRBV6-9 with TRBJ1-4; 8 nucleotides match TRBD1. Germline V gene data show CDR1 as MNHGY and CDR2 as SVAAGI. The CDR3 is made up of 13 amino acids. Germline trimming cut 7 bases from V and 6 bases from J; bases unmatched to any gene: 4. Here the CDR3 DNA reads TGTGCCAGCAAGGACAGGGTTGATGAAAAACTGTTTTTT. This translates into CASKDRVDEKLFF.

V usage is TRBV18 and J usage is TRBJ1-1; 10 bases are shared with TRBD1. Losses at the gene ends were 6 bases for V and 10 bases for J; bases not matched to a gene: 14. The CDR3 runs 15 residues. CDR1 KGHSH and CDR2 LQKENI come from the germline V gene. This CDR3 is CASSLDRGRDFGAFF. In nucleotides, the CDR3 is TGTGCCAGCTCGCTCGACAGGGGGCGCGACTTTGGAGCTTTCTTT. Supplemented by reference TRBV18 and TRBJ1-1, the full variable domain reads NAGVMQNPRHLVRRRGQEARLRCSPMKGHSHVYWYRQLPEEGLKFMVYLQKENIIDESGMPKERFSAEFPKEGPSILRIQQVVRGDSAAYFCASSLDRGRDFGAFFGQGTRLTVV.

The gene calls are TRBV3-1 (or the pseudogene TRBV3-2) and TRBJ2-1, with TRBD2 matching 10 bases. The germline CDR1 and CDR2 sequences are LGHDT and YNNKEL (reference sequence). CDR3 length equals 16 residues. The V and J ends lost 4 bases and 6 bases, in that order; junction bases with no gene match: 9. This chain's CDR3 is CASSPSAGGWFNEQFF. CDR3 in DNA: TGTGCCAGCAGCCCCTCAGCGGGGGGGTGGTTCAATGAGCAGTTCTTC.

As to this clone: A read error may produce the germline difference seen at one junction end. V gene TRBV6-6 combines with J gene TRBJ2-7, with D tentatively TRBD1 (5 bases). The length of the CDR3 is 11 residues. In germline, CDR1 is MNHNY, CDR2 SVGAGI (reference sequence). CDR3 sequence reads: CASSVGLIQHF. The DNA of the CDR3 is TGTGCCAGCAGTGTGGGGCTGATACAGCACTTC.

V and J are TRBV6-1 and TRBJ1-6; D unclear. The CDR3 runs 12 residues. V was clipped by 3 bases and J by 8 bases, with 5 bases between them. Germline V CDR1 and CDR2: MNHNS, SASEGT. DNA of the CDR3: TGTGCCAGCAGTGATGAGTATTCACCCCTCCACTTT. Its protein product is CASSDEYSPLHF.

V usage is TRBV18 and J usage is TRBJ1-5, with D perhaps matching TRBD1 (6 bases). CDR1 and CDR2 (germline): KGHSH, LQKENI. The germline V and J ends were trimmed by 9 bases and 4 bases, with 13 bases remaining between them. The CDR3 consists of 13 residues. In DNA form, the CDR3 reads TGTGCCAGTCAGACAGGATTAAATCAGCCCCAGCATTTT. It encodes CASQTGLNQPQHF.

J is TRBJ1-3 and V is TRBV2; D remains ambiguous. Per germline, CDR1 SNHLY and CDR2 FYNNEI. The V end lost 4 bases, the J end lost 7 bases, and 14 bases lay between the germline ends. CDR3 size: 14 residues. CDR3 DNA: TGTGCCAGCAGTGTGGCAGGTCCCCCGAACACCATATATTTT. Its protein is CASSVAGPPNTIYF.

The rearrangement uses TRBV11-3 and TRBJ1-5; D gene uncertain. V shed 5 bases and J shed 4 bases, with 9 bases lying between them. The germline V gene has CDR1 SGHNT and CDR2 YENEEA. The CDR3 has 13 amino acids. The DNA of the CDR3 is TGTGCCAGCAGCCCAGAGGCGAATCAGCCCCAGCATTTT. Protein: CASSPEANQPQHF.

The chain combines TRBV2 with TRBJ1-6; TRBD1 agrees at 9 bases. The junction had 10 bases not matched to a gene; V was cut back by 6 bases and J by 10 bases. The length of the CDR3 is 15 residues. Per the germline V gene, CDR1 is SNHLY and CDR2 is FYNNEI. This CDR3 is CASRVATGGKSPLHF. DNA of the CDR3: TGTGCCAGCAGGGTGGCGACAGGGGGTAAATCACCCCTCCACTTT. Full variable domain (outside the CDR3, taken from reference TRBV2 and TRBJ1-6): EPEVTQTPSHQVTQMGQEVILRCVPISNHLYFYWYRQILGQKVEFLVSFYNNEISEKSEIFDDQFSVERPDGSNFTLKIRSTKLEDSAMYFCASRVATGGKSPLHFGNGTRLTVT.

The chain couples TRBV28 to TRBJ1-2; 8 positions agree with TRBD1. Germline V gene data show CDR1 as MDHEN and CDR2 as SYDVKM. The CDR3 is 15 amino acids. Trimming removed 6 bases from V and 3 bases from J; junction bases left unmatched: 9. CDR3 residues: CASSHDRGAYYGYTF. CDR3 DNA sequence: TGTGCCAGCAGCCACGACAGGGGTGCTTACTATGGCTACACCTTC.

The rearrangement uses TRBV6-1 and TRBJ1-4; D not certain. This CDR3 has 16 residues. V was clipped by 2 bases and J by 2 bases, with 12 bases between them. The germline CDR1 and CDR2 sequences are MNHNS and SASEGT. The CDR3 coding sequence is TGTGCCAGCAGTGAACAACTAACTCTCACTAATGAAAAACTGTTTTTT. It translates to CASSEQLTLTNEKLFF.

The chain recombines TRBV29-1 with TRBJ2-7, with 11 bases identical to TRBD1. V shed 0 bases and J 1 base; nucleotides not matched to a gene: 2. The CDR3 extends over 15 amino acids. CDR1 and CDR2 (germline): SQVTM, ANQGSEA. CDR3 DNA: TGCAGCGTTGAAGAGGGACAGGGGGGGTCCTACGAGCAGTACTTC. Residues: CSVEEGQGGSYEQYF.

This chain uses TRBV2 with TRBJ1-4; D perhaps matches TRBD1 (6 bases). V was clipped by 6 bases and J by 12 bases, with 17 bases between them. The length of the CDR3 is 13 residues. The V gene's germline CDR1 is SNHLY and CDR2 FYNNEI. The CDR3: CASRERGRGELFF. The CDR3 nucleotides are TGTGCCAGCAGGGAGCGGGGGCGGGGGGAACTGTTTTTT.

CDR3 loop: CASSLGGDQPQHF. For the CDR3, the DNA is TGCGCCAGCAGCTTGGGGGGCGATCAGCCCCAGCATTTT. V gene TRBV5-1 combines with J gene TRBJ1-5; tentative D call: TRBD1 (5 bases). Germline-derived CDR1 and CDR2 are SGHRS and YFSETQ. This CDR3 contains 13 residues. V was cut by 0 bases and J by 5 bases, with 6 bases left in between.

The V call is TRBV14, the J call TRBJ1-3; 7 nucleotides agree with TRBD1. The CDR3 length is 15 residues. Germline CDR1 and CDR2: SGHDN and FVKESK. Germline trimming cut 4 bases from V and 8 bases from J; bases unmatched to any gene: 11. CDR3 in amino acids: CASSPQGGQVHTIYF. In nucleotides, the CDR3 is TGTGCCAGCAGCCCCCAGGGCGGACAGGTCCACACCATATATTTT.

This clone was observed once. V and J are TRBV28 and TRBJ1-5; no clear D gene. Germline V gene sequence: CDR1 MDHEN, CDR2 SYDVKM. CDR3 size: 12 residues. Between the trimmed V and J ends, which lost 10 bases and 7 bases, there was a span of 14 bases. The CDR3 region is CATGPGRQPQHF. DNA for the CDR3: TGTGCCACGGGTCCTGGGAGGCAGCCCCAGCATTTT.

The chain combines TRBV13 with TRBJ1-1; D not resolved. The CDR3 spans 12 residues. CDR1 and CDR2 (germline): PRHDT, FYEKMQ (reference sequence). Trimming stripped 2 bases from V and 8 bases from J, with 9 bases between. The CDR3 nucleotides read TGTGCCAGCAGCTTAACATCGGGGGAAGCTTTCTTT. This encodes CASSLTSGEAFF.

The chain is built from TRBV5-6 and TRBJ2-5, with 9 nucleotides matching TRBD1. The germline V gene encodes CDR1 SGHDT and CDR2 YYEEEE. Trimming removed 4 bases from V and 2 bases from J; junction bases left unmatched: 9. This CDR3 is built from 16 residues. The CDR3 sequence: CASSVGTGRVQETQYF. The DNA of the CDR3 is TGTGCCAGCAGCGTGGGGACAGGGAGGGTTCAAGAGACCCAGTACTTC.

In its sample, this clone was seen once. The J gene is TRBJ2-5, the V gene TRBV5-1; 8 positions agree with TRBD1. The trim removed 2 bases at V and 3 bases at J, leaving 3 bases unmatched. The germline V gene encodes CDR1 SGHRS and CDR2 YFSETQ. The length of the CDR3 is 14 residues. The CDR3 loop is CASSFLDREETQYF. CDR3 bases: TGCGCCAGCAGCTTTTTGGACAGGGAAGAGACCCAGTACTTC. Filled out from reference TRBV5-1 and TRBJ2-5, the complete variable domain reads KAGVTQTPRYLIKTRGQQVTLSCSPISGHRSVSWYQQTPGQGLQFLFEYFSETQRNKGNFPGRFSGRQFSNSRSEMNVSTLELGDSALYLCASSFLDREETQYFGPGTRLLVL.

CDR3 sequence: CASSRTSLSGNTIYF. The CDR3 DNA reads TGTGCCAGCAGTCGGACATCCCTCTCTGGAAACACCATATATTTT. The chain has TRBV6-5 and TRBJ1-3, with D tentatively TRBD1 (5 bases). V gave up 5 bases and J gave up 0 bases, with 11 bases separating them. The length of the CDR3 is 15 residues. Germline V gene sequence: CDR1 MNHEY, CDR2 SVGAGI.